The clone carrying this TCR beta chain was recorded many times. This sample is part of a study of cytomegalovirus exposure and HLA in healthy donors. Researchers ran the PCR with 60 Vbeta and 13 Jbeta primers. Some clones are missing from TCRdb's copy, which holds only in-frame ones; the method was immunoSEQ multiplex PCR. The sample includes 70,000 or so clones, around 61% of them seen just once. The CDR3 loop spans 13 amino acids. The germline V gene has CDR1 MGHDK and CDR2 SYGVNS. V was pared by 6 bases and J by 4 bases, with 12 bases between. The rearrangement links TRBV25-1 to TRBJ1-2, with no clear D. The TCR originated in a woman aged 45-65 years in good health and CMV-seronegative. Material for sequencing was PBMCs. The CDR3 region is CASSASRSYGYTF. The CDR3 DNA reads as TGTGCCAGCAGCGCAAGCCGGTCCTATGGCTACACCTTC.